The 15 T cell receptor beta chains listed next were all sequenced from one sample in a study of vaccination and CD4 T cells after COVID-19. Stated treatment: roughly ten-day PBMC culture with coronavirus spike peptide pools or control peptides (ViraFEST assay). An Oncomine TCR Beta short-read assay was used to sequence the DNA from cultured CD4+ T cells. TCRdb re-called the PCR reads through MiXCR, storing one row per CDR3 protein. The table lists some 10,000 distinct CDR3 sequences, about 46% of them singletons. Their antigens are not known. The sample comprised CD4+ T cells from blood, cultured in vitro. All receptors derive from a human donor who had recovered from COVID-19.

This clonotype was seen only a few times. The chain uses TRBV20-1 and TRBJ1-2; 7 bases fit TRBD1. CDR3 length: 14 residues. The germline CDR1 and CDR2 sequences are DFQATT and SNEGSKA (reference sequence). After removal of 6 bases from V and 7 bases from J, the junction contained 14 bases not matched to a gene. The CDR3 DNA follows: TGCAGTGCCGTCGATAAGGGGGCGAGGGGTGGCTACACCTTC. Translating it yields CSAVDKGARGGYTF.

This clonotype came up once. The chain carries TRBV30 and TRBJ1-1; D is possibly TRBD1 (6 bases). The CDR3 is 15 residues long. The V gene's germline CDR1 is GTSNPN and CDR2 SVGIG (reference sequence). V shed 5 bases and J shed 0 bases, with 16 bases lying between them. In DNA form, the CDR3 reads TGTGCCTGGGGCGCCCCGGACAGAATGAACACTGAAGCTTTCTTT. It yields the protein CAWGAPDRMNTEAFF.

This clonotype was counted between two and nine times. V gene TRBV11-3 combines with J gene TRBJ1-6, with D hard to call. Germline V gives CDR1 SGHNT, CDR2 YENEEA. This CDR3 contains 14 residues. V shed 1 base and J shed 7 bases, with 8 bases lying between them. CDR3 loop: CASSLGTGNSPLHF. DNA of the CDR3: TGTGCCAGCAGCTTAGGGACGGGGAATTCACCCCTCCACTTT.

This clonotype was counted between two and nine times. V usage is TRBV7-8 and J usage is TRBJ1-3; 8 nucleotides line up with TRBD1. Per germline, CDR1 SGHVS and CDR2 FQNEAQ. The CDR3 is made up of 17 amino acids. Trimming removed 6 bases from V and 1 base from J; junction bases left unmatched: 11. This chain's CDR3 is CASSLLTGDASGNTIYF. The CDR3 DNA follows: TGTGCCAGCAGTCTTTTGACAGGGGATGCTTCTGGAAACACCATATATTTT. The full variable domain, completed using reference TRBV7-8 and TRBJ1-3, is GAGVSQSPRYKVAKRGQDVALRCDPISGHVSLFWYQQALGQGPEFLTYFQNEAQLDKSGLPSDRFFAERPEGSVSTLKIQRTQQEDSAVYLCASSLLTGDASGNTIYFGEGSWLTVV.

The V gene is TRBV12-3 or TRBV12-4, the J gene TRBJ2-7; 9 bases are a match to TRBD2. The CDR3 totals 15 residues. J gave up 3 bases and V 6 bases, and 9 bases lay outside the gene matches. The CDR3 DNA sequence: TGTGCCAGCAGCCTTAGCGGGGGCCCGAACTACGAGCAGTACTTC. Translation gives CASSLSGGPNYEQYF.

V and J are TRBV6-1 and TRBJ1-6; no firm D call. The germline V gene encodes CDR1 MNHNS and CDR2 SASEGT. This CDR3 has 14 residues. V shed 6 bases and J shed 10 bases, with 16 bases lying between them. The CDR3 here is CASRGAVLKSPLHF. The DNA for the CDR3 is TGTGCCAGCAGAGGAGCGGTACTGAAATCACCCCTCCACTTT.

V gene TRBV12-3 or TRBV12-4 combines with J gene TRBJ1-2, with TRBD1 matching 8 bases. Germline trimming cut 5 bases from V and 8 bases from J; bases unmatched to any gene: 1. This CDR3 region has 11 residues. In DNA, the CDR3 is TGTGCCAGCAGTCCAGGGGGCGGCTACACCTTC. This sequence encodes CASSPGGGYTF.

Only a few counts were recorded for this clonotype. J is TRBJ1-3 and V is TRBV6-5; tentatively, D is TRBD1 (6 bases). Trimming stripped 4 bases from V and 3 bases from J, with 13 bases between. The CDR3 extends over 15 amino acids. The germline gives CDR1 MNHEY, CDR2 SVGAGI. The CDR3 sequence is CASSSTGQGGNTIYF. CDR3 nucleotides: TGTGCCAGCAGTTCCACAGGGCAGGGTGGAAACACCATATATTTT.

The chain joins TRBV12-5 to TRBJ2-5; TRBD2 matches at 8 bases. Germline V gene sequence: CDR1 LGHNT, CDR2 FRNRAP. The CDR3 has 14 amino acids. V trimming: 5 bases; J trimming: 0 bases; junction bases outside the gene matches: 2. CDR3 sequence: CASGLRGDQETQYF. The CDR3 DNA is TGTGCTAGTGGTCTGCGGGGGGACCAAGAGACCCAGTACTTC.

The V and J genes are TRBV5-4 and TRBJ1-2; TRBD1 aligns across 9 bases. CDR3 length: 14 residues. J gave up 2 bases and V 3 bases, and 2 bases lay outside the gene matches. Germline V gene sequence: CDR1 SGHNT, CDR2 YYREEE (reference sequence). Written as DNA, the CDR3 is TGTGCCAGCAGCTCCGGGACAGGGAACTATGGCTACACCTTC. Protein product: CASSSGTGNYGYTF. The whole variable domain, filled in from reference TRBV5-4 and TRBJ1-2, reads ETGVTQSPTHLIKTRGQQVTLRCSSQSGHNTVSWYQQALGQGPQFIFQYYREEENGRGNFPPRFSGLQFPNYSSELNVNALELDDSALYLCASSSGTGNYGYTFGSGTRLTVV.

V usage is TRBV7-2 and J usage is TRBJ1-2, with no clear D. V gave up 5 bases and J gave up 0 bases, with 4 bases separating them. Germline V gene sequence: CDR1 SGHTA, CDR2 FQGNSA. The CDR3 has 12 residues. The CDR3 region is CASSPPNYGYTF. DNA for the CDR3: TGTGCCAGCAGCCCTCCTAACTATGGCTACACCTTC.

This clonotype appeared a few times. V gene TRBV25-1 combines with J gene TRBJ1-2; 9 bases line up with TRBD1. Per germline, CDR1 MGHDK and CDR2 SYGVNS. The CDR3 runs 12 residues. Germline trimming cut 8 bases from V and 5 bases from J; bases unmatched to any gene: 3. CDR3 residues: CASGQGTYGYTF. CDR3 nucleotides: TGTGCCAGCGGACAGGGGACTTATGGCTACACCTTC.

CDR3 protein: CASSWGGPPMDYGYTF. The CDR3 DNA sequence: TGCGCCAGCAGCTGGGGGGGTCCTCCGATGGACTATGGCTACACCTTC. This chain connects TRBV5-1 to TRBJ1-2; D possibly corresponds to TRBD1 (5 bases). CDR1 and CDR2 (germline): SGHRS, YFSETQ. The CDR3 runs 16 residues. Between the trimmed V and J ends, which lost 3 bases and 3 bases, there was a span of 18 bases.

This clonotype has only a few counts. The chain joins TRBV15 to TRBJ2-5; no definite D call. V lost 0 bases and J lost 4, with 12 bases in between. Germline V gives CDR1 LNHNV, CDR2 YYDKDF (reference sequence). The CDR3 covers 15 residues. The CDR3 region has the DNA TGTGCCACCAGCAGAGAAAATGGGTCTGGAGAGACCCAGTACTTC. This sequence encodes CATSRENGSGETQYF. The whole variable domain, remainder taken from reference TRBV15 and TRBJ2-5, is DAMVIQNPRYQVTQFGKPVTLSCSQTLNHNVMYWYQQKSSQAPKLLFHYYDKDFNNEADTPDNFQSRRPNTSFCFLDIRSPGLGDTAMYLCATSRENGSGETQYFGPGTRLLVL.

This clonotype turned up a few times. This chain links TRBV6-1 with TRBJ2-7; 12 bases are shared with TRBD1. Trimming at V came to 5 bases and at J to 7 bases, leaving 9 bases not matched to a gene. The CDR3 is made up of 15 amino acids. Germline V lookup: CDR1 MNHNS, CDR2 SASEGT. The CDR3 sequence is CASSRPGQGAGEQYF. The DNA of the CDR3 is TGTGCCAGCAGTCGCCCGGGACAGGGGGCTGGGGAGCAGTACTTC.